Sequencing of this T cell receptor beta chain was carried out in a study of shared clonotypes between healthy human individuals. As for the study in general: Each donor's CD4 naive and CD4 memory cells filled three plates apiece, CD8 naive two, and CD8 memory one.

For this clone: Its antigen is still unknown.

The CDR3 consists of 15 residues. V lost 7 bases to trimming and J lost 4 bases; unmatched junction nucleotides: 15. Germline V gives CDR1 SQVTM, CDR2 ANQGSEA. CD8 cells regarded as naive lacked CD45RO, were positively chosen for CCR7, and omitted terminally differentiated effector memory CD45RA+ cells. Assay: immunoSEQ multiplex PCR; the TCRdb copy retains only in-frame clones and omits some. Counted here are around 2.1 million clones, about 92% occurring once; the ten biggest clones make up more than 1.5%. Findings of the study overall: Estimated richness values were generally larger in naive subsets than in memory subsets.

Sequencing was performed on naive CD8+ T cells from PBMCs. This rearrangement joins TRBV29-1 to TRBJ2-7; 8 nucleotides agree with TRBD1. This receptor was identified in a man in his late teens or twenties in good health. Some clones in this sample may be carry-over from other donors' samples. CDR3 coding DNA: TGCAGCGCCGGGGATTCAGACAGGGGAAGATACGAGCAGTACTTC. Translating it yields CSAGDSDRGRYEQYF.